A selection of T cell receptor beta chains follows, all from one sample in a study of CXCR3-negative and CXCR3-positive naive CD8 T cells. TCRdb reprocessed the 5' RACE reads and stores each CDR3 protein as one record, lacking DNA. The repertoire shows 84,000 or so distinct CDR3 sequences; the top ten hold roughly 1.5%. Source material: naive CXCR3- CD8+ T cells from blood. These receptors were collected from a human donor in good health. Some clones in this sample may be carry-over from other donors' samples. Both conserved end residues are part of each CDR3.

J gene	V gene	CDR3 protein
TRBJ2-1	TRBV5-5	CASSFQGVGYNEQFF
TRBJ2-7	TRBV7-9	CASSQEAGVGQYF
TRBJ2-3	TRBV29-1	CSAPGQEYTDTQYF
TRBJ2-2	TRBV4-3	CASSQVEGAGELFF
TRBJ1-1	TRBV7-9	CASSRNRGEAFF
TRBJ2-1	TRBV7-9	CASSLETTLGSSGSYEQFF
TRBJ2-3	TRBV7-6	CASSLLVGRGATLSTDTQYF
TRBJ2-5	TRBV3-1	CASSQELAGEETQYF
TRBJ2-2	TRBV12-3/TRBV12-4	CASSDFLAGGTTGELFF
TRBJ2-7	TRBV7-9	CASSPTGAPTYEQYF
TRBJ2-7	TRBV14	CASSQEGRSGYEQYF
TRBJ2-7	TRBV27	CASSFLLAGGSYEQYF
TRBJ2-1	TRBV12-5	CASGFGGNNEQFF
TRBJ1-1	TRBV19	CASGRGYLEAFF
TRBJ2-5	TRBV15	CATTPADRGGETQYF
TRBJ2-7	TRBV14	CASSHPGLVSYEQYF
TRBJ2-7	TRBV7-9	CASRTSGNYEQYF
TRBJ2-7	TRBV29-1	CSVEDKGALDEQYF
TRBJ2-2	TRBV4-3	CASSQKIGGPMGYTGELFF
TRBJ2-1	TRBV6-1	CASGQGLYNEQFF
TRBJ2-2	TRBV4-3	CASSRNRPGTGELFF
TRBJ2-3	TRBV29-1	CSVLLGYGLDTQYF
TRBJ2-1	TRBV11-2	CASSLGQVEQFF
TRBJ1-5	TRBV5-1	CASSLYTGNNQPQHF
TRBJ2-4	TRBV12-3/TRBV12-4	CASSLTSGLAKNIQYF
TRBJ2-1	TRBV3-1	CASSQYPGSNEQFF
TRBJ2-2	TRBV12-3/TRBV12-4	CASRTSGGFDTGELFF
TRBJ1-1	TRBV28	CASRPMNTEAFF
TRBJ2-7	TRBV28	CASSLPGSSYEQYF
TRBJ2-5	TRBV7-8	CASSLVRGQETQYF
TRBJ2-2	TRBV7-6	CASSITGELFF
TRBJ1-5	TRBV27	CASSFSGQPQHF
TRBJ2-7	TRBV7-6	CASSLNGDEQYF
TRBJ2-7	TRBV7-9	CASSSGPEQYF
TRBJ2-1	TRBV29-1	CSVLRAANNEQFF
TRBJ2-3	TRBV28	CASRPPPPSHSTDTQYF
TRBJ2-7	TRBV7-9	CASSLGVEQYF
TRBJ2-1	TRBV29-1	CSPAGGDYNEQFF
TRBJ1-4	TRBV6-1	CASSEGAGNEKLFF
TRBJ2-2	TRBV20-1	CSAGSVLNTGELFF
TRBJ1-1	TRBV6-6	CASSYGRAGGTEAFF
TRBJ2-3	TRBV6-2/TRBV6-3	CASSYSGNTDTQYF
TRBJ2-1	TRBV29-1	CSVVNRSSYNEQFF
TRBJ2-3	TRBV12-3/TRBV12-4	CASRLADTQYF
TRBJ2-3	TRBV11-2	CASSLEWGPGTQYF